What follows are 13 T cell receptor beta chains derived from one specimen sequenced in a study of T cells expressing NK-cell markers. Using the 5' RACE reads, TCRdb records one entry per CDR3 protein without DNA. This specimen shows 350,000 to 450,000 distinct CDR3 sequences; the ten leading clones hold roughly 5.2%. The sample was blood T cells: a sorted CD56 or NKG2C T cell subset, CD4+ or CD8+ T cells, or bulk PBMC T cells (not recorded which). These receptors came from a man between 18 and 69 years old in good health.

The rearrangement joins TRBV12-3 or TRBV12-4 to TRBJ2-5; TCRdb picks TRBD1, but there is no DNA to check that call. This CDR3 region has 15 residues. CDR3 loop: CASSSLPDRAETQYF.

This chain uses TRBV7-9 with TRBJ2-1; TCRdb picks TRBD2, but there is no DNA to check that call. Germline CDR1 SEHNR, CDR2 FQNEAQ (reference sequence). This CDR3 spans 16 amino acids. The CDR3 loop reads CASNPVSSGSYNEQFF.

The chain combines TRBV20-1 with TRBJ2-2. The CDR3 consists of 14 residues. Germline CDR1 reads DFQATT; CDR2 reads SNEGSKA (reference sequence). The CDR3 spells CSARGQSGAGELFF.

The chain recombines TRBV5-5 with TRBJ2-1; TCRdb's D gene call, TRBD1, goes unchecked for lack of DNA. The CDR3 totals 14 residues. Germline CDR1 is SGHKS and CDR2 is YYEKEE (reference sequence). The CDR3 loop reads CASSPGTGTNEQFF.

This chain joins TRBV2 and TRBJ2-5; lacking DNA, the TRBD1 call made by TCRdb goes unchecked. CDR3 length: 15 amino acids. Germline CDR1 is SNHLY and CDR2 is FYNNEI. CDR3 protein: CASNTAGVVGETQYF.

The chain couples TRBV28 to TRBJ2-1; TCRdb lists TRBD1, though no DNA is available to test this call. Germline CDR1 MDHEN, CDR2 SYDVKM. The CDR3 is made up of 14 amino acids. The CDR3 reads CASRTTGTGVEQFF. Filled out from reference TRBV28 and TRBJ2-1, the complete variable domain reads DVKVTQSSRYLVKRTGEKVFLECVQDMDHENMFWYRQDPGLGLRLIYFSYDVKMKEKGDIPEGYSVSREKKERFSLILESASTNQTSMYLCASRTTGTGVEQFFGPGTRLTVL.

V and J are TRBV19 and TRBJ1-1; TCRdb picks TRBD1, but there is no DNA to check that call. CDR3 length equals 12 residues. The germline CDR1 and CDR2 sequences are LNHDA and SQIVND (reference sequence). The CDR3: CASTLDGPEAFF.

This chain links TRBV18 with TRBJ2-2; absent DNA, TCRdb's TRBD1 call cannot be checked. CDR3 length equals 16 residues. CDR1 is KGHSH, CDR2 LQKENI, per germline. This CDR3 is CASSAAATVNTGELFF.

The chain has TRBV20-1 and TRBJ1-5; the D call of TRBD1 rests on TCRdb alone, since no DNA is present to check it. Germline lookup yields CDR1 DFQATT and CDR2 SNEGSKA (reference sequence). This CDR3 comprises 14 residues. CDR3 sequence reads: CSAQGQAGWQPQHF.

V is TRBV5-1 and J is TRBJ1-1. Germline V gives CDR1 SGHRS, CDR2 YFSETQ. This CDR3 has 15 residues. CDR3 protein: CASSLVSGSAPEAFF.

This rearrangement joins TRBV4-1 to TRBJ1-6; TCRdb's assignment of TRBD1 cannot be checked, as there is no DNA. Looked up from germline, CDR1 is MGHRA and CDR2 is YSYEKL. The CDR3 runs to 16 residues. The CDR3 protein is CASSQEVHRFNSPLHF.

The CDR3: CASSHPGQAVGEQYF. V usage is TRBV3-1 and J usage is TRBJ2-7; TCRdb reports TRBD1, a call that lacks DNA to check it against. Per germline, CDR1 LGHDT and CDR2 YNNKEL (reference sequence). CDR3 length: 15 amino acids.

The chain carries TRBV5-5 and TRBJ1-6; lacking DNA, the TRBD1 call made by TCRdb goes unchecked. The CDR3 has 17 residues. Germline V lookup: CDR1 SGHKS, CDR2 YYEKEE (reference sequence). CDR3 residues: CASSLVPRLGANSPLHF.